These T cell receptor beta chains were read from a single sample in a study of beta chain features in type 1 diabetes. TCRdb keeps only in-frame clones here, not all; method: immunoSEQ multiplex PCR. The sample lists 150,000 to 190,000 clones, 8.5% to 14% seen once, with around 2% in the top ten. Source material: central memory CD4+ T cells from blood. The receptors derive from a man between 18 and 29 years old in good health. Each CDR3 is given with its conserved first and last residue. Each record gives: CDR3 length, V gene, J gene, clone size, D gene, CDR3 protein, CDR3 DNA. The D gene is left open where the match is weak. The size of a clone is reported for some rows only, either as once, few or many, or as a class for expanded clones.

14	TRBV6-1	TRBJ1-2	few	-	CASRDNIQGDGYTF	TGTGCCAGCAGGGATAATATACAGGGTGATGGCTACACCTTC
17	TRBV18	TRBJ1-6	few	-	CASSPPSGVSYNSPLHF	TGTGCCAGCTCACCACCGTCAGGGGTGTCCTATAATTCACCCCTCCACTTT
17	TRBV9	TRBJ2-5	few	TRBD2	CASSPGTSGRGLETQYF	TGTGCCAGCAGCCCAGGCACTAGCGGGAGGGGTTTAGAGACCCAGTACTTC
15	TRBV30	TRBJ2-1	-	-	CAWSAAGGYYNEQFF	TGTGCCTGGAGCGCCGCTGGGGGGTACTACAATGAGCAGTTCTTC
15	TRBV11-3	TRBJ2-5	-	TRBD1	CASSLWTGPQETQYF	TGTGCCAGCAGCCTGTGGACAGGGCCCCAAGAGACCCAGTACTTC
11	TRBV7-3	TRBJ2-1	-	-	CASSINNEQFF	TGTGCCAGCAGCATAAACAATGAGCAGTTCTTC
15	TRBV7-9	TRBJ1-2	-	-	CASSGRQEPNYGYTF	TGTGCCAGCAGCGGTCGACAGGAACCTAACTATGGCTACACCTTC
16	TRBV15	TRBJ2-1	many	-	CATSRESAGAVHEQFF	TGTGCCACCAGCAGAGAGTCGGCGGGGGCGGTCCATGAGCAGTTCTTC
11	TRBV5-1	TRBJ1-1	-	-	CASQGQSEAFF	TGCGCCAGCCAAGGACAGAGTGAAGCTTTCTTT
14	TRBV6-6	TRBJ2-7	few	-	CASSYGGVTYEQYF	TGTGCCAGCAGTTACGGAGGGGTTACCTACGAGCAGTACTTC
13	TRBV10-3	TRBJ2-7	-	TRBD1	CAISGQGLYEQYF	TGTGCCATCAGTGGACAGGGCTTATACGAGCAGTACTTC
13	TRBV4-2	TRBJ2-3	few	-	CASSQVRGDTQYF	TGTGCCAGCAGCCAGGTTAGAGGAGATACGCAGTATTTT
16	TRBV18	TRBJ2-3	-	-	CASSPPSGRYTDTQYF	TGTGCCAGCTCACCACCGAGCGGACGTTACACAGATACGCAGTATTTT
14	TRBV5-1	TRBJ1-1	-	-	CASSSQGWGTEAFF	TGCGCCAGCAGCTCCCAGGGTTGGGGAACTGAAGCTTTCTTT
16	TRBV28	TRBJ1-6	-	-	CASSPPGQGFSSPLHF	TGTGCCAGCAGCCCCCCCGGGCAGGGGTTTAGTTCACCCCTCCACTTT
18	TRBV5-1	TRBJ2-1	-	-	CASSLALTPSEGYNEQFF	TGCGCCAGCAGCTTGGCTTTGACCCCATCGGAGGGATACAATGAGCAGTTCTTC
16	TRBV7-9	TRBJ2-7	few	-	CASSLQRGASSYEQYF	TGTGCCAGCAGCTTACAACGAGGTGCCAGCTCCTACGAGCAGTACTTC
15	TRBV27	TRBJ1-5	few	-	CASTLDGSSNQPQHF	TGTGCCAGCACCCTGGACGGTAGTAGCAATCAGCCCCAGCATTTT
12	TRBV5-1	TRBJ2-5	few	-	CASSMYQETQYF	TGCGCCAGCAGCATGTACCAAGAGACCCAGTACTTC
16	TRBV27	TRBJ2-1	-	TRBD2	CASSLKAGGSLNEQFF	TGTGCCAGCAGTTTAAAAGCGGGAGGATCGTTGAATGAGCAGTTCTTC
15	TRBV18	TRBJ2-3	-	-	CASSPLSGQPDTQYF	TGTGCCAGCTCACCACTCTCGGGCCAACCAGATACGCAGTATTTT
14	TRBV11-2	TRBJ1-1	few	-	CASSSSDSNTEAFF	TGTGCCAGCAGCTCCTCGGACAGTAACACTGAAGCTTTCTTT
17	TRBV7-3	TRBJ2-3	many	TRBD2	CASSPQSSGRGADTQYF	TGTGCCAGCAGCCCCCAGAGTAGCGGGAGAGGGGCAGATACGCAGTATTTT
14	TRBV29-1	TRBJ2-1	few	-	CSVERTYSYNEQFF	TGCAGCGTTGAAAGGACTTACTCCTACAATGAGCAGTTCTTC
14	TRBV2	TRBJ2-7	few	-	CASRPLLLSYEQYF	TGTGCCAGCAGGCCACTCCTCCTCTCCTACGAGCAGTACTTC
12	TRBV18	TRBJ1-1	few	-	CASSPPGPEAFF	TGTGCCAGCTCACCACCGGGACCTGAAGCTTTCTTT
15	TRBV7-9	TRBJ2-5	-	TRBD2	CASSHSGAAKETQYF	TGTGCCAGCAGCCACAGCGGGGCGGCTAAGGAGACCCAGTACTTC
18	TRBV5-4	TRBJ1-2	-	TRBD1	CASSLDRDRGRSNYGYTF	TGTGCCAGCAGCTTGGACCGGGACAGGGGGCGATCTAACTATGGCTACACCTTC
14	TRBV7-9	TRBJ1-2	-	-	CASSLKGGSFGYTF	TGTGCCAGCAGCTTAAAGGGGGGCTCTTTTGGCTACACCTTC
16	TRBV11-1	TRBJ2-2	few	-	CASSFWGPGGTGELFF	TGTGCCAGCAGCTTTTGGGGCCCAGGAGGCACCGGGGAGCTGTTTTTT
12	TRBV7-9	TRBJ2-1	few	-	CASSRKHNEQFF	TGTGCCAGCAGCCGAAAACACAATGAGCAGTTCTTC